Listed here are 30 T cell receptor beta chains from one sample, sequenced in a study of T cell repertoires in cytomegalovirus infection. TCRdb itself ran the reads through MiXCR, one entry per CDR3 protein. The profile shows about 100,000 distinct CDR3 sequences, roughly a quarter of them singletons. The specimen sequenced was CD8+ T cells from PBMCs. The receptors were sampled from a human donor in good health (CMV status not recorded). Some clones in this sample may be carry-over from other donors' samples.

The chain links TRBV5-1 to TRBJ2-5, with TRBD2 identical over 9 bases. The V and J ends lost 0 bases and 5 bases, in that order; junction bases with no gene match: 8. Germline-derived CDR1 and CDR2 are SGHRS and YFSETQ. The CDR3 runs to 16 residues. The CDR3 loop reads CASSLDARGGLETQYF. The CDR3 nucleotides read TGCGCCAGCAGCTTGGATGCGCGGGGGGGCCTGGAGACCCAGTACTTC.

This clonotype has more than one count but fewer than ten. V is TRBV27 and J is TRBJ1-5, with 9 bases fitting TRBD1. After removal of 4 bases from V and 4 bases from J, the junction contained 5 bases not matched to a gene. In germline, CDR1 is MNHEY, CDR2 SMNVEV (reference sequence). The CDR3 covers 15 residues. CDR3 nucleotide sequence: TGTGCCAGCAGTTCGGGACAGGGTTTTAATCAGCCCCAGCATTTT. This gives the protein CASSSGQGFNQPQHF.

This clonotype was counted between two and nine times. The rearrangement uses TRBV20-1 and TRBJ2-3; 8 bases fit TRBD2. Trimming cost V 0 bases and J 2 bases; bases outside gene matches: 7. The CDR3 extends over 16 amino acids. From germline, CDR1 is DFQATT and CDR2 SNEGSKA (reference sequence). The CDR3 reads CSARDAGGSSTDTQYF. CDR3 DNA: TGCAGTGCTAGAGATGCGGGGGGCTCATCCACAGATACGCAGTATTTT.

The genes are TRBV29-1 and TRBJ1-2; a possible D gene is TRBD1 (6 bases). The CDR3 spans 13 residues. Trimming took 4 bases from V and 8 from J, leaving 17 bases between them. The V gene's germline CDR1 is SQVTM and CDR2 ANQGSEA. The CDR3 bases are TGCAGCGTTGGGTCAGGGGACTTATACGGCTACACCTTC. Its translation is CSVGSGDLYGYTF. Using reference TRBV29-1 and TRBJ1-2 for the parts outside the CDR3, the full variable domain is SAVISQKPSRDICQRGTSLTIQCQVDSQVTMMFWYRQQPGQSLTLIATANQGSEATYESGFVIDKFPISRPNLTFSTLTVSNMSPEDSSIYLCSVGSGDLYGYTFGSGTRLTVV.

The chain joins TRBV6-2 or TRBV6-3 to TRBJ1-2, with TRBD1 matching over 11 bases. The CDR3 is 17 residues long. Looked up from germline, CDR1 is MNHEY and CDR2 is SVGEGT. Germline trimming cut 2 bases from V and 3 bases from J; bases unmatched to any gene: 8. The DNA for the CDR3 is TGTGCCAGCAGTTACCGGGACAGGGGGTCCGCGGACTATGGCTACACCTTC. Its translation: CASSYRDRGSADYGYTF.

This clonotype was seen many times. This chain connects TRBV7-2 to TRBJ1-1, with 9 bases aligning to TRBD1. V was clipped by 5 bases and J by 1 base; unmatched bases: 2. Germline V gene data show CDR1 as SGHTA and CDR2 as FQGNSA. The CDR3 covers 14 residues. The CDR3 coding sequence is TGTGCCAGCAGCACAGGGGGCTGGAACACTGAAGCTTTCTTT. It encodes CASSTGGWNTEAFF.

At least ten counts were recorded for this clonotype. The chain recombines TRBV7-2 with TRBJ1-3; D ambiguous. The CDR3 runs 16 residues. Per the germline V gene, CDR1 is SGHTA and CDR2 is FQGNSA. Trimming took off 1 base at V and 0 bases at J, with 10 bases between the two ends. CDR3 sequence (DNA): TGTGCCAGCAGCTTAGAGGCCAGCCCCTCTGGAAACACCATATATTTT. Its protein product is CASSLEASPSGNTIYF.

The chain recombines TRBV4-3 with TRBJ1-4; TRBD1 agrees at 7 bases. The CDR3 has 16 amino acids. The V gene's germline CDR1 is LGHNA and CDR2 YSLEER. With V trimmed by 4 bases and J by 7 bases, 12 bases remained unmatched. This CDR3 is CASSPRTGKRGEKLFF. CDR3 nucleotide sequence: TGCGCCAGCAGCCCCCGGACAGGCAAAAGGGGTGAAAAACTGTTTTTT.

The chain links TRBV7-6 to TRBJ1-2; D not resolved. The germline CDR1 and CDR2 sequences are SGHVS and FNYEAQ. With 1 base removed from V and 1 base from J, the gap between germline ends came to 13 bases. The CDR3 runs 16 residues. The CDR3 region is CASSLGLDGRNYGYTF. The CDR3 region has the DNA TGTGCCAGCAGCTTAGGGTTGGACGGCCGTAACTATGGCTACACCTTC.

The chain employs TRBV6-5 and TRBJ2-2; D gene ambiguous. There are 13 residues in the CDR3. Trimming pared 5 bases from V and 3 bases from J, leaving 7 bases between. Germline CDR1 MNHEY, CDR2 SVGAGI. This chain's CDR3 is CASSKGYTGELFF. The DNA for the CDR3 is TGTGCCAGCAGTAAAGGATACACCGGGGAGCTGTTTTTT.

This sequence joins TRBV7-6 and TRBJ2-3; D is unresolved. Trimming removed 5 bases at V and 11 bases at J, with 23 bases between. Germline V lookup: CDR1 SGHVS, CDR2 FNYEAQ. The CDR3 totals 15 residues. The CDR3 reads CASSPRPTTPLGQYF. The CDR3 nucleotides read TGTGCCAGCAGCCCCCGCCCTACTACGCCCCTAGGGCAGTATTTT.

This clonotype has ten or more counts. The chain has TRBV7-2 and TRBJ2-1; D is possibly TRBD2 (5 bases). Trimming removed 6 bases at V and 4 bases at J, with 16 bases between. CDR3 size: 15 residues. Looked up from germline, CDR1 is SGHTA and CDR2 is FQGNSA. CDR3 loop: CASRPNIGGYNEQFF. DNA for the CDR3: TGTGCCAGCAGACCAAATATCGGCGGGTACAATGAGCAGTTCTTC. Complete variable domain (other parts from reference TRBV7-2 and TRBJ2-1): GAGVSQSPSNKVTEKGKDVELRCDPISGHTALYWYRQSLGQGLEFLIYFQGNSAPDKSGLPSDRFSAERTGGSVSTLTIQRTQQEDSAVYLCASRPNIGGYNEQFFGPGTRLTVL.

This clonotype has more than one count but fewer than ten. CDR3 residues: CASSDFSGLADIYEQYF. CDR3 nucleotides: TGTGCCAGCAGTGATTTCAGTGGTCTAGCGGACATCTACGAGCAGTACTTC. The rearrangement links TRBV2 to TRBJ2-7; 7 bases line up with TRBD2. Germline V lookup: CDR1 SNHLY, CDR2 FYNNEI. Trimming took 3 bases from V and 3 from J; bases not matched to a gene: 14. The CDR3 spans 17 residues.

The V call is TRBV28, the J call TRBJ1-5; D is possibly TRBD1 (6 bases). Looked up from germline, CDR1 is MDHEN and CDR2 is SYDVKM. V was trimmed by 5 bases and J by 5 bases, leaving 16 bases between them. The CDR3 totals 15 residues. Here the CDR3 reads CASSPPRGKDQPQHF. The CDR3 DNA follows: TGTGCCAGCAGTCCGCCCAGGGGCAAGGATCAGCCCCAGCATTTT.

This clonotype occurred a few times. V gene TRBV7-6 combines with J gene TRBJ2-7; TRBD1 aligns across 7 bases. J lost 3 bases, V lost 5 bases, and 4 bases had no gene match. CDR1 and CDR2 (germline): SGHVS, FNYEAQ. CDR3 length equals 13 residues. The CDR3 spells CASSPRQGYEQYF. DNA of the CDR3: TGTGCCAGCAGCCCGAGACAGGGCTACGAGCAGTACTTC.

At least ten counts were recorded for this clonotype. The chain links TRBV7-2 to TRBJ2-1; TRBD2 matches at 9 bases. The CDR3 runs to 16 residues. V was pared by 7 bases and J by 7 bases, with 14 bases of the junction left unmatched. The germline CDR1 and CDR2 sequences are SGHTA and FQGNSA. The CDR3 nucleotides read TGTGCCAGCACCATTCCGGGGGGCGGGGGGGTTAATGAGCAGTTCTTC. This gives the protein CASTIPGGGGVNEQFF.

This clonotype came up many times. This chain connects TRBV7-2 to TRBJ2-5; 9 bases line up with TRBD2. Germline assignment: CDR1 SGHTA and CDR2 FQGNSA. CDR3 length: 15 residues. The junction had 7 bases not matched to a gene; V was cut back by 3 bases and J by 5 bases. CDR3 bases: TGTGCCAGCAGCTTGGGTAGCGGGAGTCTCGAGACCCAGTACTTC. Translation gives CASSLGSGSLETQYF.

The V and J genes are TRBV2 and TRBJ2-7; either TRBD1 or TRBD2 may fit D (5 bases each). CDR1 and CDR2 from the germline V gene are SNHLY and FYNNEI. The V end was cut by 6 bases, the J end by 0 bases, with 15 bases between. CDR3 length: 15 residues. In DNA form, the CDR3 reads TGTGCCAGCAGATACCGGGACCTTGGCTCCTACGAGCAGTACTTC. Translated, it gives CASRYRDLGSYEQYF.

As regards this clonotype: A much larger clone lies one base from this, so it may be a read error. The CDR3 DNA reads TGTGCCAGCAGCCCAAGCAATGAGCAGTTCTTC. As protein: CASSPSNEQFF. The chain links TRBV7-8 to TRBJ2-1; D unresolved. Trimming cost V 5 bases and J 6 bases, with 5 bases left between them. CDR1 is SGHVS, CDR2 FQNEAQ, per germline. The CDR3 is made up of 11 amino acids.

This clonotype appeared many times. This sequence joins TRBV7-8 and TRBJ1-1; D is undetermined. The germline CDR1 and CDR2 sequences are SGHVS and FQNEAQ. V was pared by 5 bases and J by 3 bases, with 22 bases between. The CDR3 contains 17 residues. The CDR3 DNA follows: TGTGCCAGCAGCCTAGGTGTTGCGCCGCCTGGGGACACTGAAGCTTTCTTT. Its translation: CASSLGVAPPGDTEAFF.

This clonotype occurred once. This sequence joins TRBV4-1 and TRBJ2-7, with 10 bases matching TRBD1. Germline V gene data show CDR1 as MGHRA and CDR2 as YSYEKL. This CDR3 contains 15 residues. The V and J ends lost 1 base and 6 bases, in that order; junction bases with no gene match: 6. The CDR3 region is CASSQGTGGAREQYF. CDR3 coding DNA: TGCGCCAGCAGCCAAGGGACAGGGGGTGCCCGCGAGCAGTACTTC.

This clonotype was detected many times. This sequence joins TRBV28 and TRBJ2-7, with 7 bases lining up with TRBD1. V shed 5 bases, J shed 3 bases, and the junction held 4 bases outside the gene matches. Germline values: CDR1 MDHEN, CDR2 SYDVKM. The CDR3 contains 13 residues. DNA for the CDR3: TGTGCCAGCAGTAAAGGACAGGTCTACGAGCAGTACTTC. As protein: CASSKGQVYEQYF.

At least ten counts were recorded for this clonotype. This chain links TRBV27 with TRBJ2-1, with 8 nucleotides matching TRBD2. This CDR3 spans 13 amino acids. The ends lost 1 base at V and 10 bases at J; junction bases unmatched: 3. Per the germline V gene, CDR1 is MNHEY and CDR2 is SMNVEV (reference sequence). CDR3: CASSLWGGREQFF. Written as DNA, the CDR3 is TGTGCCAGCAGTTTATGGGGCGGGAGGGAGCAGTTCTTC.

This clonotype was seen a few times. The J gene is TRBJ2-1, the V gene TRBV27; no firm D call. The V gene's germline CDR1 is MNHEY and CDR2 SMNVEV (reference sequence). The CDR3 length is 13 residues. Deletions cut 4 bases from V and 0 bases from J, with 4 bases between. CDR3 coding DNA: TGTGCCAGCAGTTCGAACTCCTACAATGAGCAGTTCTTC. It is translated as CASSSNSYNEQFF.

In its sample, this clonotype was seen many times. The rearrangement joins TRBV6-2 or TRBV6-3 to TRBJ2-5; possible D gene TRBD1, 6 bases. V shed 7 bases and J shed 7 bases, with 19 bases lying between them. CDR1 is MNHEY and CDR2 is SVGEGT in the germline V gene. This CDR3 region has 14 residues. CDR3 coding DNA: TGTGCCAGCAACCCTACAGGGTATAATGCGACCCAGTACTTC. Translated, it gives CASNPTGYNATQYF.

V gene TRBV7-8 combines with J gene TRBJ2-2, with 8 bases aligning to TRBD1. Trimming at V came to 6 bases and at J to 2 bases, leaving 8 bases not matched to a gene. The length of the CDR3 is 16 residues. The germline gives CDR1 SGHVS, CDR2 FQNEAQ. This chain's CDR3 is CASRAPGQVNTGELFF. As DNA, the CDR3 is TGTGCCAGCAGAGCCCCGGGACAGGTCAACACCGGGGAGCTGTTTTTT.

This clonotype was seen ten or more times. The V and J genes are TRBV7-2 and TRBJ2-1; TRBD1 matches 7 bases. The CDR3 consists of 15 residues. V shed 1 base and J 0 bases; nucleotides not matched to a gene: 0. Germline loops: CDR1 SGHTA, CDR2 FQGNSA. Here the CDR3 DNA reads TGTGCCAGCAGCTTAGAGGGGGCCTCCTACAATGAGCAGTTCTTC. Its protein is CASSLEGASYNEQFF.

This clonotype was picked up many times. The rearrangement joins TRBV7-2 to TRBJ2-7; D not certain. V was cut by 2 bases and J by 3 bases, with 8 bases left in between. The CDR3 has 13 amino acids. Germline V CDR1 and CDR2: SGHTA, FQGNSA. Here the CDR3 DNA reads TGTGCCAGCAGCTTATGGGCCAACTACGAGCAGTACTTC. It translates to CASSLWANYEQYF.

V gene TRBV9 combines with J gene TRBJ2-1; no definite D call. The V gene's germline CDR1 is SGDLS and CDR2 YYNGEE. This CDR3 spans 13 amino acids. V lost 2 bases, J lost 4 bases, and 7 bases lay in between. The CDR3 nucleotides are TGTGCCAGCAGCGTTGGGTCTTACAATGAGCAGTTCTTC. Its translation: CASSVGSYNEQFF.

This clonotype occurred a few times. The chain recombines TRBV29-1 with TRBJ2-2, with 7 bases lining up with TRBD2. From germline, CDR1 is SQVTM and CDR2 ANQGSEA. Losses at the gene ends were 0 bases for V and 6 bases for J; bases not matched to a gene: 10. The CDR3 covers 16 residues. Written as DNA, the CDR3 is TGCAGCGTTGAAGATCCAAAGGCGGGAGCGTCCGGGGAGCTGTTTTTT. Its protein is CSVEDPKAGASGELFF.